This T cell receptor beta chain appears in the sequencing data of a study of post-analysis software for immune sequencing data. For the study at large: The disease courses covered relapsing-remitting, secondary progressive and progressive-relapsing multiple sclerosis.

Study observations and caveats: About five TRBV segments, including TRBV5-6, TRBV5-1 and TRBV20-1, were more frequent in patients than controls.

Unmatched junction bases numbered 13, after V lost 5 bases and J lost 7 bases. The CDR3 spans 16 residues. Germline V lookup: CDR1 LGHDT, CDR2 YNNKEL (reference sequence). Only a few counts were recorded for this clonotype. Its antigen is still unknown. Each TCR beta cDNA library carried unique molecular identifiers. One entry per CDR3 protein results from TCRdb running MiXCR on the PCR reads. The sample shows hundreds of thousands of distinct CDR3 sequences, about 40% of them seen only once. The sequence derives from a girl aged 10 to 17 with multiple sclerosis. The chain uses TRBV3-1 and TRBJ1-2, with TRBD1 matching 10 bases. Sequencing was performed on blood. The CDR3 loop is CASSTRQGARGSGYTF. CDR3 in DNA: TGTGCCAGCAGCACCCGACAGGGGGCGAGGGGAAGTGGCTACACCTTC.